The sequence of this T cell receptor beta chain was determined in a study of shared clonotypes between healthy human individuals. Study-wide points: Non-shared clonotypes were found to have lower generation probabilities than the clonotypes that were shared by all four of the sorted-subset donors. Apart from blood, nothing was sampled; tissue repertoires likely differ.

To note about this clone: What it binds is not known.

The data were produced by immunoSEQ multiplex PCR, yet TCRdb's version contains in-frame clones alone and is incomplete. The table shows approximately 350,000 clones, with about 96% occurring only once. The V segment lost 0 bases and the J segment 7 bases; nucleotides outside the gene matches: 2. Germline V gene sequence: CDR1 MGHRA, CDR2 YSYEKL. The CDR3 is made up of 15 amino acids. The chain has TRBV4-1 and TRBJ2-2; 10 positions agree with TRBD2. Source material: memory CD8+ T cells sorted from blood. Documented subset: CD45RO+ cells pooled with CCR7-negative TemRA cells. This TCR derives from a man in his thirties or forties in good health. Here the CDR3 DNA reads TGCGCCAGCAGCCAAGACCGGACTAGCGGCGGGGAGCTGTTTTTT. It encodes CASSQDRTSGGELFF.